Below, 10 T cell receptor beta chains from the same sample are listed, as sequenced in a study of blood T cell repertoires in COVID-19. Generated by immunoSEQ multiplex PCR, the TCRdb table keeps only in-frame clones and is missing some. The sample lists 46,000 or so clones, around nine tenths occurring once. Source material: peripheral blood. These receptors all come from a man between 65 and 85 years old with active COVID-19.

The rearrangement links TRBV4-2 to TRBJ2-4, with 9 bases that match TRBD2. The CDR3 runs 14 residues. With 0 bases clipped from V and 9 bases from J, the junction kept 3 bases outside the gene matches. Germline loops: CDR1 LGHNA, CDR2 YNFKEQ. CDR3 sequence: CASSQDAGGVIQYF. Here the CDR3 DNA reads TGTGCCAGCAGCCAAGATGCGGGAGGGGTCATTCAGTACTTC.

The rearrangement joins TRBV18 to TRBJ2-3; no definite D call. The CDR3 consists of 14 residues. Germline V lookup: CDR1 KGHSH, CDR2 LQKENI. V was clipped by 1 base and J by 4 bases, with 9 bases between them. Here the CDR3 reads CASSPQSTPDTQYF. CDR3 nucleotide sequence: TGTGCCAGCTCACCACAGAGTACTCCAGATACGCAGTATTTT.

The rearrangement uses TRBV5-1 and TRBJ2-2, with TRBD2 identical over 9 bases. The length of the CDR3 is 18 residues. Germline trimming cut 0 bases from V and 7 bases from J; bases unmatched to any gene: 13. Looked up from germline, CDR1 is SGHRS and CDR2 is YFSETQ. The CDR3 reads CASSLAHAGGPSGGELFF. CDR3 in DNA: TGCGCCAGCAGCTTGGCCCACGCGGGGGGGCCTTCGGGCGGGGAGCTGTTTTTT.

The J gene is TRBJ2-1, the V gene TRBV10-3; TRBD2 matches at 7 bases. V shed 0 bases, J shed 7 bases, and the junction held 12 bases outside the gene matches. The germline gives CDR1 ENHRY, CDR2 SYGVKD. This CDR3 region has 17 residues. CDR3 DNA: TGTGCCATCAGTGAGTCGGGTCCGGGCGGGAGTAGGAATGAGCAGTTCTTC. Encoded protein: CAISESGPGGSRNEQFF.

The V gene is TRBV30, the J gene TRBJ1-1; 7 bases match TRBD1. The CDR3 is made up of 14 amino acids. Germline V gene lookup returns CDR1 GTSNPN and CDR2 SVGIG (reference sequence). Trimming removed 5 bases from V and 0 bases from J; junction bases left unmatched: 6. CDR3 sequence: CAWGKQGLNTEAFF. The DNA for the CDR3 is TGTGCCTGGGGGAAACAGGGGTTGAACACTGAAGCTTTCTTT.

The chain is built from TRBV19 and TRBJ2-7; the match to TRBD2 covers 11 bases. This CDR3 contains 16 residues. Germline CDR1 reads LNHDA; CDR2 reads SQIVND (reference sequence). V shed 6 bases, J shed 3 bases, and the junction held 10 bases outside the gene matches. CDR3 DNA sequence: TGTGCCAGTAGCCCCCTGACTAGCGGGGCCCTCTACGAGCAGTACTTC. Residues: CASSPLTSGALYEQYF.

V usage is TRBV19 and J usage is TRBJ1-2, with D unclear. The V gene lost 1 base and the J gene lost 5 bases, with 11 bases spanning the gap. The V gene's germline CDR1 is LNHDA and CDR2 SQIVND (reference sequence). CDR3 size: 14 residues. CDR3 protein: CASSIALTAYGYTF. The CDR3 region has the DNA TGTGCCAGTAGTATAGCCCTGACTGCTTATGGCTACACCTTC.

This chain joins TRBV6-5 and TRBJ2-2; 8 bases line up with TRBD2. V lost 1 base to trimming and J lost 9 bases; unmatched junction nucleotides: 1. CDR3 length: 13 residues. The germline V gene has CDR1 MNHEY and CDR2 SVGAGI. This CDR3 reads CASSYWTSRELFF. CDR3 in DNA: TGTGCCAGCAGTTACTGGACTAGCAGGGAGCTGTTTTTT.

The CDR3 spells CASTMREGRHNEQFF. DNA for the CDR3: TGTGCCAGCACGATGCGGGAGGGCCGACACAATGAGCAGTTCTTC. The chain uses TRBV6-4 and TRBJ2-1, with 9 bases matching TRBD2. Germline V gene data show CDR1 as MRHNA and CDR2 as SNTAGT. V shed 7 bases and J 5 bases; nucleotides not matched to a gene: 9. The CDR3 totals 15 residues.

The CDR3 reads CASSSGQGSEPQHF. CDR3 bases: TGTGCCAGCAGCTCCGGACAGGGGAGTGAGCCCCAGCATTTT. The rearrangement links TRBV7-2 to TRBJ1-5; 9 nucleotides align to TRBD1. The CDR3 spans 14 residues. J gave up 8 bases and V 4 bases, and 6 bases lay outside the gene matches. The V gene's germline CDR1 is SGHTA and CDR2 FQGNSA.